This T cell receptor beta chain is from a study of Graves' ophthalmopathy and Graves' hyperthyroidism. Beta-chain TCR CDR3 regions were amplified from RNA transcripts. The library came from an HTBI-primed first-round RT-PCR and a second-round multiplex PCR. TCRdb reanalysed the multiplex PCR reads using MiXCR and keeps one entry per CDR3 protein. This table holds over a million distinct CDR3 sequences, 35% to 45% found once. General study findings and limits: Ophthalmopathy cases were distinguished from stable hyperthyroidism by a 13-signature model, reaching approximately 88% sensitivity and roughly 81% specificity.

On this clonotype: The target antigen is unknown.

Sequenced material: peripheral blood or thyroid tissue (not recorded which). This clonotype was obtained from an adult man with Graves' hyperthyroidism.

The CDR3 loop reads CSVKTGGLVNTIYF. CDR3 bases: TGCAGCGTGAAAACAGGGGGCTTGGTGAACACCATATATTTT. The chain carries TRBV29-1 and TRBJ1-3; 9 positions agree with TRBD1. CDR3 size: 14 residues. CDR1 and CDR2 from the germline V gene are SQVTM and ANQGSEA. Trimming cost V 6 bases and J 7 bases; bases outside gene matches: 10.